This T cell receptor (beta chain) came from a study of post-analysis software for immune sequencing data. General observations from the study: Controls showed lower frequencies than patients for 5 or 6 TRBV segments, and TRBV5-6, TRBV5-1 and TRBV20-1 were among these.

This clonotype has more than one count but fewer than ten. Its antigen remains unidentified. The TCR beta cDNA libraries carried unique molecular identifiers. T cells numbering roughly 0.95 to 10 million yielded 500,000 or so cDNA molecules. Each CDR3 protein is one row after TCRdb ran MiXCR on the PCR reads. This table holds hundreds of thousands of distinct CDR3 sequences, around 47% found once. The CDR3 loop spans 16 amino acids. Germline V gene lookup returns CDR1 MNHEY and CDR2 SMNVEV (reference sequence). The germline V and J ends were trimmed by 0 bases and 0 bases, with 12 bases remaining between them.

The gene calls are TRBV27 and TRBJ2-7, with a tentative D call TRBD2 (5 bases). Specimen: blood. The clonotype comes from a girl aged 10-17 years with multiple sclerosis. Here the CDR3 DNA reads TGTGCCAGCAGTTTATCCGGACTGTTACTCTCCTACGAGCAGTACTTC. This gives the protein CASSLSGLLLSYEQYF.